This TCR beta chain was found in a study of PD-1 blockade in classical Hodgkin lymphoma. Study conclusions and caveats: Complete responders' diversity at baseline resembled that of newly diagnosed patients.

Repertoires were generated with immunoSEQ multiplex PCR, while TCRdb's copy carries only in-frame clones and drops some. Of about 25,000 clones listed, under 75% are singletons. A remark on this clone: The antigen is unknown.

Sample time point: cycle 4 day 1 (C4D1), after more than 5 weeks of nivolumab. After autologous stem cell transplantation all patients relapsed, and prior brentuximab vedotin exposure differed between cohorts. Specimen: peripheral blood mononuclear cells (PBMCs), collected before the fourth cycle of nivolumab. This receptor was obtained from a human donor with classical Hodgkin lymphoma.

The chain's CDR3 is CASSIWGGQGHSPLHF. CDR3 DNA: TGTGCCAGTAGTATATGGGGCGGACAGGGGCATTCACCCCTCCACTTT. The rearrangement links TRBV19 to TRBJ1-6; 9 positions agree with TRBD1. The CDR3 has 16 residues. The V segment lost 2 bases and the J segment 8 bases; nucleotides outside the gene matches: 7. Germline V gene data show CDR1 as LNHDA and CDR2 as SQIVND (reference sequence).